The entry that follows covers one TCR beta chain sequence. What it binds is unknown. Trimming at V came to 5 bases and at J to 3 bases, leaving 5 bases not matched to a gene. In germline, CDR1 is LNHDA, CDR2 SQIVND (reference sequence). The CDR3 contains 15 residues. Amplification used 60 Vbeta primers and 13 Jbeta primers. Data came from immunoSEQ multiplex PCR; TCRdb stores just in-frame clones and leaves some out. The sample records just over 150,000 clones, roughly 80% being singletons. This entry is derived from a study of cytomegalovirus exposure and HLA in healthy donors. Study results and limitations: A later analysis by the authors found several of the most significant clusters apparently linked to common viral pathogens.

This sequence was found in a female donor in good health and CMV-seronegative. The chain carries TRBV19 and TRBJ1-2; 11 bases are a match to TRBD1. Sample: PBMCs. The CDR3 reads CASSVGQGAYYGYTF. CDR3 DNA: TGTGCCAGTAGTGTTGGACAGGGGGCGTACTATGGCTACACCTTC.